The 16 T cell receptor beta chains below come from one sample, sequenced in a study of T cell changes during pregnancy in multiple sclerosis. TCRdb's copy holds only in-frame clones and misses some; the assay was immunoSEQ multiplex PCR. The sample has approximately 31,000 clones, about 93% seen once; the top ten hold around 0.38%. The sample here was CD4+ T cells from peripheral blood mononuclear cells, taken in the second trimester of pregnancy. The source of these receptors is a female donor with multiple sclerosis, enrolled in a pregnancy study.

The V call is TRBV5-1, the J call TRBJ2-3; TRBD2 aligns across 8 bases. This CDR3 spans 16 amino acids. V gave up 4 bases and J gave up 1 base; unmatched junction bases: 8. Germline CDR1 is SGHRS and CDR2 is YFSETQ. CDR3 nucleotides: TGCGCCAGCAGCCTACGAGCGGGAGAGGGCACAGATACGCAGTATTTT. Its protein is CASSLRAGEGTDTQYF.

The rearrangement links TRBV5-1 to TRBJ2-5, with 12 bases matching TRBD1. The CDR3 totals 16 residues. V dropped 4 bases and J dropped 4; count of bases not matched to a gene: 8. CDR1 is SGHRS, CDR2 YFSETQ, per germline. The CDR3 sequence: CASSQGGTGGRETQYF. The CDR3 region has the DNA TGCGCCAGCAGCCAGGGCGGGACAGGGGGCCGAGAGACCCAGTACTTC.

The DNA for the CDR3 is TGTGCCTGGAAGAAGGGAGGGACAGGGACGCACGAGCAGTACTTC. Protein: CAWKKGGTGTHEQYF. The V call is TRBV30, the J call TRBJ2-7; 9 nucleotides match TRBD1. CDR3 length: 15 amino acids. Trimming cost V 4 bases and J 5 bases; bases outside gene matches: 12. Germline CDR1 GTSNPN, CDR2 SVGIG (reference sequence).

V gene TRBV20-1 combines with J gene TRBJ2-7; a weak D match, TRBD1 (6 bases). CDR1 is DFQATT, CDR2 SNEGSKA, per germline (reference sequence). The CDR3 covers 11 residues. Between the trimmed V and J ends, which lost 3 bases and 12 bases, there was a span of 15 bases. The CDR3 bases are TGCAGTGCTAGCCAGGGGCTGCTACGGTACTTC. It specifies CSASQGLLRYF.

The chain carries TRBV18 and TRBJ2-3, with a weak D call TRBD2 (5 bases). The CDR3 length is 18 residues. The germline V and J ends were trimmed by 3 bases and 0 bases, with 19 bases remaining between them. Per germline, CDR1 KGHSH and CDR2 LQKENI. CDR3 amino acids: CASSPIGPRATSTDTQYF. CDR3 DNA sequence: TGTGCCAGCTCACCCATAGGACCGAGGGCCACTAGCACAGATACGCAGTATTTT.

The chain employs TRBV5-6 and TRBJ1-5; 7 nucleotides match TRBD1. Germline CDR1 reads SGHDT; CDR2 reads YYEEEE. This CDR3 is built from 17 residues. Losses at the gene ends were 3 bases for V and 0 bases for J; bases not matched to a gene: 9. In nucleotides, the CDR3 is TGTGCCAGCAGCTCGTCCCGGGACAGTTATAGCAATCAGCCCCAGCATTTT. The encoded protein is CASSSSRDSYSNQPQHF.

The gene calls are TRBV11-2 and TRBJ1-1, with 9 bases lining up with TRBD1. Germline assignment: CDR1 SGHAT and CDR2 FQNNGV. The junction had 4 bases not matched to a gene; V was cut back by 4 bases and J by 4 bases. The CDR3 contains 14 residues. CDR3 DNA sequence: TGTGCCAGCAGCTCGAACAGGGGGCTCACTGAAGCTTTCTTT. Protein sequence: CASSSNRGLTEAFF.

This chain uses TRBV7-9 with TRBJ2-3; the D gene is possibly TRBD2 (6 bases). The CDR3 length is 15 residues. In germline, CDR1 is SEHNR, CDR2 FQNEAQ (reference sequence). V lost 1 base and J lost 0, with 8 bases in between. Here the CDR3 reads CASSLGDSSTDTQYF. The DNA of the CDR3 is TGTGCCAGCAGCTTAGGGGACTCTAGCACAGATACGCAGTATTTT.

The rearrangement links TRBV10-3 to TRBJ2-5, with a weak D call TRBD2 (6 bases). Trimming took 8 bases from V and 1 from J, leaving 17 bases between them. This CDR3 spans 15 amino acids. The germline CDR1 and CDR2 sequences are ENHRY and SYGVKD. This CDR3 reads CAILPTGVIQETQYF. DNA for the CDR3: TGTGCCATCTTGCCGACGGGAGTGATCCAAGAGACCCAGTACTTC.

The genes are TRBV4-1 and TRBJ2-7; maybe TRBD1 (6 bases). The CDR3 covers 16 residues. From germline, CDR1 is MGHRA and CDR2 YSYEKL. V lost 4 bases and J 9 bases, leaving 25 bases between the germline ends. As DNA, the CDR3 is TGCGCCAGCAGCCCCACTAAGGACAGCCCAGGCTCGACGCAGTACTTC. As protein: CASSPTKDSPGSTQYF.

This chain links TRBV27 with TRBJ2-1; 9 positions agree with TRBD1. The germline gives CDR1 MNHEY, CDR2 SMNVEV (reference sequence). The CDR3 extends over 15 amino acids. V gave up 6 bases and J gave up 2 bases; unmatched junction bases: 5. CDR3 sequence (DNA): TGTGCCAGCAGAGGGACAGGGAGCACCTACAATGAGCAGTTCTTC. Amino acid sequence: CASRGTGSTYNEQFF.

The CDR3 loop is CALRGGESEAFF. In DNA form, the CDR3 reads TGTGCCTTGAGGGGGGGCGAGTCTGAAGCTTTCTTT. This sequence joins TRBV6-1 and TRBJ1-1; TRBD1 is a possible D gene (6 bases). Germline CDR1 reads MNHNS; CDR2 reads SASEGT. Deletions cut 11 bases from V and 6 bases from J, with 16 bases between. This CDR3 has 12 residues.

This chain links TRBV27 with TRBJ2-1; the D gene is possibly TRBD2 (5 bases). Germline V gives CDR1 MNHEY, CDR2 SMNVEV (reference sequence). The ends were cut back, 3 bases at V and 6 bases at J, with 6 bases in the middle. The CDR3 sequence is 12 residues long. DNA for the CDR3: TGTGCCAGCAGTTTCGGGGTCAATGAGCAGTTCTTC. It translates to CASSFGVNEQFF.

The CDR3 region is CASSRKQLTTTGYTF. The CDR3 DNA is TGTGCCAGCAGTAGAAAACAGCTCACAACCACTGGCTACACCTTC. The chain carries TRBV7-2 and TRBJ1-2; no firm D call. Trimming cost V 6 bases and J 7 bases, with 21 bases left between them. The CDR3 has 15 amino acids. Germline V gene lookup returns CDR1 SGHTA and CDR2 FQGNSA.

J is TRBJ2-7 and V is TRBV5-5; 13 positions agree with TRBD2. The germline CDR1 and CDR2 sequences are SGHKS and YYEKEE (reference sequence). The J segment lost 4 bases and the V segment lost 4 bases, leaving 5 bases of the junction unmatched. The CDR3 totals 15 residues. Here the CDR3 DNA reads TGTGCCAGCAGCCTCAGACTAGCGGGAGGTTACGAGCAGTACTTC. Amino acids: CASSLRLAGGYEQYF.

The chain uses TRBV6-5 and TRBJ2-1; D might be TRBD1 (5 bases). Deletions cut 2 bases from V and 5 bases from J, with 13 bases between. Germline CDR1 is MNHEY and CDR2 is SVGAGI. The CDR3 totals 15 residues. The CDR3 loop reads CASSYLPGYNNEQFF. In DNA, the CDR3 is TGTGCCAGCAGTTACCTCCCAGGGTACAACAATGAGCAGTTCTTC.